The clone carrying this TCR beta chain was recorded a few times. Its cognate antigen is unknown. This record belongs to a study of blood T cells in healthy people across ages. Study outcomes and limitations: Higher diversity and more naive CD4+ cells were features of long-lived donors, compared to aged donors.

The use of a sample-barcoded 5' primer and a J-beta primer mix characterized a second PCR of roughly 6 to 12 cycles. Sequencing recovered at least 2.5 million CDR3-containing paired-end reads from each sample. One entry per CDR3 protein, called by TCRdb with MiXCR from the 5' RACE reads. The profile shows hundreds of thousands of distinct CDR3 sequences, approximately 49% of them singletons. Caucasian, healthy and from Russia, the donors were aged between roughly 6 and 95. The specimen sequenced was blood. The sequence was obtained from a woman aged 55-70 years in good health.

The CDR3 DNA follows: TGTGCCAGCTCGACAGGGGGAACCGAGGATCAGCCCCAGCATTTT. It yields the protein CASSTGGTEDQPQHF. This chain joins TRBV18 and TRBJ1-5; 9 bases fit TRBD1. Germline assignment: CDR1 KGHSH and CDR2 LQKENI. The V gene end was trimmed by 6 bases and the J gene end by 5 bases; junction bases not matched to a gene: 8. The CDR3 is made up of 15 amino acids. Full variable domain (outside the CDR3, taken from reference TRBV18 and TRBJ1-5): NAGVMQNPRHLVRRRGQEARLRCSPMKGHSHVYWYRQLPEEGLKFMVYLQKENIIDESGMPKERFSAEFPKEGPSILRIQQVVRGDSAAYFCASSTGGTEDQPQHFGDGTRLSIL.